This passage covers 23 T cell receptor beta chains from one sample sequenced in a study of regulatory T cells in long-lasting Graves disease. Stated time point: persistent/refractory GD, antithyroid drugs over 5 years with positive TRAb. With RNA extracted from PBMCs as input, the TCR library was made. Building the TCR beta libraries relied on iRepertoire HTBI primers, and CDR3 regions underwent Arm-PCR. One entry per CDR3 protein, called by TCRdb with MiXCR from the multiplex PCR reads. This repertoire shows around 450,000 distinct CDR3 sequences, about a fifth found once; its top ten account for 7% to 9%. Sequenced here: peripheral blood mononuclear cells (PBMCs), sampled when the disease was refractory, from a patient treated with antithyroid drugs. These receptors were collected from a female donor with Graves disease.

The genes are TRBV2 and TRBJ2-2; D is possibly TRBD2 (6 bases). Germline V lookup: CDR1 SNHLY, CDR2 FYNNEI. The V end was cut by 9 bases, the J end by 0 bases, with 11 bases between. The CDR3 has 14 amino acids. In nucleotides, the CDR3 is TGTGCCAGGGGGGGAGTCTCGAACACCGGGGAGCTGTTTTTT. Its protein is CARGGVSNTGELFF.

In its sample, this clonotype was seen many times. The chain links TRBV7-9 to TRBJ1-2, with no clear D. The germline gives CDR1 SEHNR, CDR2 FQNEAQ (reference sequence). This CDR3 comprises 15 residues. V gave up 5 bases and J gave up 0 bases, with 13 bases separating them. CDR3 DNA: TGTGCCAGCAGCCCCCTAAGTAAGCCTAACTATGGCTACACCTTC. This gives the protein CASSPLSKPNYGYTF.

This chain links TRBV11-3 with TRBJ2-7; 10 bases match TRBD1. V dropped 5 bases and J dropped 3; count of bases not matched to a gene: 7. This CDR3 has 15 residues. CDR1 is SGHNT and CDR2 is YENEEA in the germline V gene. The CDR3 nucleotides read TGTGCCAGCAGCATAGGACAGGGGGTCGACTACGAGCAGTACTTC. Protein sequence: CASSIGQGVDYEQYF.

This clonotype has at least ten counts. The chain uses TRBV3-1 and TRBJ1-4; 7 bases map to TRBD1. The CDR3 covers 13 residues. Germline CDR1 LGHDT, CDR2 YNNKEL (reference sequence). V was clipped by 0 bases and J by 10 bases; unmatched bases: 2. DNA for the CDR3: TGTGCCAGCAGCCAAGAGGGACAGTCAAAACTGTTTTTT. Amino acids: CASSQEGQSKLFF.

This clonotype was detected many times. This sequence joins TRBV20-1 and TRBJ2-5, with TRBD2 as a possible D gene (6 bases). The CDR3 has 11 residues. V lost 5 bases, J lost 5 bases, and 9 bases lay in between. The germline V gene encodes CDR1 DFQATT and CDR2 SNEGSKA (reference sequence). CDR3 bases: TGCAGTGCTGCGGCGGGGGAGACCCAGTACTTC. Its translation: CSAAAGETQYF.

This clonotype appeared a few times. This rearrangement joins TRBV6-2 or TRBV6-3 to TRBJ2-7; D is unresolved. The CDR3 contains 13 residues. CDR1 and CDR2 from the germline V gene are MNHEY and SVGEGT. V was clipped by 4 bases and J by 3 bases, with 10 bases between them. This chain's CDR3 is CASSSGRVYEQYF. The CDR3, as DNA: TGTGCCAGCAGTTCAGGTCGGGTCTACGAGCAGTACTTC.

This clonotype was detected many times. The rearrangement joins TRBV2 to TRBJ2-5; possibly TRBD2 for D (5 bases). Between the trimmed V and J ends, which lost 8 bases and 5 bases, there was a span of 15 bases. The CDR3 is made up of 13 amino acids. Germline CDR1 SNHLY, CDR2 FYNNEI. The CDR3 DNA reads TGTGCCAGCGGCGAGGGCCCCCGGGAGACCCAGTACTTC. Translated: CASGEGPRETQYF.

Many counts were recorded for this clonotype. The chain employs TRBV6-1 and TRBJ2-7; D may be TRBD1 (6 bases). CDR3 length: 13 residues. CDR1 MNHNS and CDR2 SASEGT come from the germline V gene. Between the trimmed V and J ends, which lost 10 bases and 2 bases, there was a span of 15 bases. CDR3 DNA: TGTGCCACCGGCCGGGACACTGCCTACGAGCAGTACTTC. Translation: CATGRDTAYEQYF.

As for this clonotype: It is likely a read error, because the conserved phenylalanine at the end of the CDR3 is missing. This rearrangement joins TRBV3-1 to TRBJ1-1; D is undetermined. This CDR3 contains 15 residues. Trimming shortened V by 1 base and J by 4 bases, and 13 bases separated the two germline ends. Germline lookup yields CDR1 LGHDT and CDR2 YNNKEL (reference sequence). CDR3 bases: TGTGCCAGCAGCCAAGGGTTGGGTCGGGGCACTGAAGCTTTCTCT. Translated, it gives CASSQGLGRGTEAFS.

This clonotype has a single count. The CDR3 here is CASSPNSLAQYF. The CDR3 region has the DNA TGTGCCAGCAGTCCGAACAGTCTCGCGCAGTACTTC. The rearrangement links TRBV6-1 to TRBJ2-7; the D is unclear. The CDR3 is made up of 12 amino acids. Between the trimmed V and J ends, which lost 5 bases and 9 bases, there was a span of 14 bases. Germline CDR1 MNHNS, CDR2 SASEGT.

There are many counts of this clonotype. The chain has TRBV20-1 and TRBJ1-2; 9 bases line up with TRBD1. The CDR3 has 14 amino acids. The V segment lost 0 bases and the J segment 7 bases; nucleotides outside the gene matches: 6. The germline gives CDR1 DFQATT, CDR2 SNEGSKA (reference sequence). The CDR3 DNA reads TGCAGTGCTAGAGATCTGGGACAGGGACTTGGCTACACCTTC. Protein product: CSARDLGQGLGYTF.

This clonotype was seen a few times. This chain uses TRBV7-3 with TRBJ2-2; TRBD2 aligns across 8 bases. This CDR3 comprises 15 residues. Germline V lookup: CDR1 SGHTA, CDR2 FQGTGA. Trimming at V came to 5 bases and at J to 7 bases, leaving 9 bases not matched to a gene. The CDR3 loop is CASSPGTSVGGELFF. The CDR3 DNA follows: TGTGCCAGCAGCCCCGGGACTAGTGTAGGCGGGGAGCTGTTTTTT.

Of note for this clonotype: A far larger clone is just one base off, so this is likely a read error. The CDR3 DNA is TGTGCCAGCAGTCCCTGGACCTGGGAGCACGAGCAGTACTTC. Amino acids: CASSPWTWEHEQYF. The J gene is TRBJ2-7, the V gene TRBV5-1, with a possible D match to TRBD2 (5 bases). This CDR3 is 14 amino acids long. Germline lookup yields CDR1 SGHRS and CDR2 YFSETQ. Full variable domain (outside the CDR3, taken from reference TRBV5-1 and TRBJ2-7): KAGVTQTPRYLIKTRGQQVTLSCSPISGHRSVSWYQQTPGQGLQFLFEYFSETQRNKGNFPGRFSGRQFSNSRSEMNVSTLELGDSALYLCASSPWTWEHEQYFGPGTRLTVT.

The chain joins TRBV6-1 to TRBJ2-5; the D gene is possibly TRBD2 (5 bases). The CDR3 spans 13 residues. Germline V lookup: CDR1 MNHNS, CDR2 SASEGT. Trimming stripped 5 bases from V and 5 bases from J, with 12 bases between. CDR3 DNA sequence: TGTGCCAGCAGTTACACGGGATGGGAGACCCAGTACTTC. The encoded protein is CASSYTGWETQYF.

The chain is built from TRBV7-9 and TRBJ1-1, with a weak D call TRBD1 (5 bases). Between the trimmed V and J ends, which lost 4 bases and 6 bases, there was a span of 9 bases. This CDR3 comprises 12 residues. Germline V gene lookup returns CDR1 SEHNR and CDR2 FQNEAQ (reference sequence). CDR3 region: CASSSRDPEAFF. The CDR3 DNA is TGTGCCAGCAGCTCCCGGGACCCTGAAGCTTTCTTT.

This CDR3 is CASRRVPGLGGYEQYF. CDR3 in DNA: TGTGCCAGCAGGAGAGTACCGGGACTGGGGGGATACGAGCAGTACTTC. The chain has TRBV6-1 and TRBJ2-7; a possible D gene is TRBD2 (6 bases). This CDR3 has 16 amino acids. The V gene's germline CDR1 is MNHNS and CDR2 SASEGT. V shed 6 bases and J shed 4 bases, with 22 bases lying between them.

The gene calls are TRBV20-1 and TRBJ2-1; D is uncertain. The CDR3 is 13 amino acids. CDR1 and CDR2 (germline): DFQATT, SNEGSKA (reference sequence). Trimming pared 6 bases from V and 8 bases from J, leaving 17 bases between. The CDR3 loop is CSAPISGIYEQFF. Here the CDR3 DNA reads TGCAGTGCCCCCATTAGTGGCATCTATGAGCAGTTCTTC.

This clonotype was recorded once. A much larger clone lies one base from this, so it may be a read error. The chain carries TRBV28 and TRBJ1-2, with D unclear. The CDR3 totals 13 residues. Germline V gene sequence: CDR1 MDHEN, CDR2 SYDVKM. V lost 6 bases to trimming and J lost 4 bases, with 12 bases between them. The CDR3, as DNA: TGTGCCAGCAGAGAGGCAACTCTCTATGGCTACACCTTC. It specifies CASREATLYGYTF.

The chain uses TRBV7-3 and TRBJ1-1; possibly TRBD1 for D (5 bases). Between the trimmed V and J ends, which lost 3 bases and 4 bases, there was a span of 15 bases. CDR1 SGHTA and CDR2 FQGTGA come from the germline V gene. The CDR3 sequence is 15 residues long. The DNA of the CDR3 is TGTGCCAGCAGCTTTACCCCAGGGCCATCCACTGAAGCTTTCTTT. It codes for CASSFTPGPSTEAFF.

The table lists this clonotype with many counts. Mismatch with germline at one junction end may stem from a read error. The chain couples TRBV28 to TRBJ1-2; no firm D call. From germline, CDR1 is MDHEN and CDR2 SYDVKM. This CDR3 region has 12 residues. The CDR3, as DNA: TGTGCCAGCCGAACCGAGTGGGCGGAGTTGGCCTTC. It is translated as CASRTEWAELAF.

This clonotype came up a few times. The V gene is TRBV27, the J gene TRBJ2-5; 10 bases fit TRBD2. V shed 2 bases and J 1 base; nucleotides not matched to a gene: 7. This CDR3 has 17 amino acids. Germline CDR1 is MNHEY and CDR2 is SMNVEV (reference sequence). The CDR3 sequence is CASSLGIAGGTQETQYF. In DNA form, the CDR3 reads TGTGCCAGCAGTTTAGGGATAGCGGGGGGTACCCAAGAGACCCAGTACTTC.

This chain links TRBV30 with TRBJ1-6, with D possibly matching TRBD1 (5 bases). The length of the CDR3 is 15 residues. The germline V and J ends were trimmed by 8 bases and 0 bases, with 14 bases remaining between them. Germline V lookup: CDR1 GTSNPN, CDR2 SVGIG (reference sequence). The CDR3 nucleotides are TGTGCCGCGAATGGGGGGAGCTCCTATAATTCACCCCTCCACTTT. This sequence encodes CAANGGSSYNSPLHF.

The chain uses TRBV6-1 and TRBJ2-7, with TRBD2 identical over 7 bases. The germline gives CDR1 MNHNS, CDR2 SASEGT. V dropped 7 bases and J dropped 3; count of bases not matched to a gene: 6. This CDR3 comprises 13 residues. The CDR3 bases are TGTGCCAGCAACCCTAGCGGAGTCTACGAGCAGTACTTC. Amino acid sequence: CASNPSGVYEQYF.